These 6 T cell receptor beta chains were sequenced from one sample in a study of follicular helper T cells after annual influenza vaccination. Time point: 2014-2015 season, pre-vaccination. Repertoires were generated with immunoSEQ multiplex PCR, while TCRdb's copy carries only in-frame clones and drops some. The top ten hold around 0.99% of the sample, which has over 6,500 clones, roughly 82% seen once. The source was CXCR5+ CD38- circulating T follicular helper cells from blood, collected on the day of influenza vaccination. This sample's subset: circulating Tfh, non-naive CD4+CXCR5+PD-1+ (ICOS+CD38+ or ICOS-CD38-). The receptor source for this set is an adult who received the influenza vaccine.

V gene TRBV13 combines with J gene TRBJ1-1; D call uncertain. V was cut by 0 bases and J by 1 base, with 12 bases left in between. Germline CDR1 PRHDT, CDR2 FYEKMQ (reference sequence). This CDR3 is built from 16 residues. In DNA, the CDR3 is TGTGCCAGCAGCTTAGGCTCGACCACCCGGAACACTGAAGCTTTCTTT. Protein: CASSLGSTTRNTEAFF.

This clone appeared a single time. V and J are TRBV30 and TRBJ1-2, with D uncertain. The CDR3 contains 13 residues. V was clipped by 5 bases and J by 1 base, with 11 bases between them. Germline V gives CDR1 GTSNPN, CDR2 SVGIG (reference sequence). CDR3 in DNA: TGTGCCTGGGGGATGGGGTTTAACTATGGCTACACCTTC. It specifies CAWGMGFNYGYTF.

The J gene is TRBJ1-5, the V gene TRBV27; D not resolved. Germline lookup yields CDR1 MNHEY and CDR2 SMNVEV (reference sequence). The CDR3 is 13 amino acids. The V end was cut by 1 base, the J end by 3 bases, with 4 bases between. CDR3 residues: CASSLLVNQPQHF. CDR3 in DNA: TGTGCCAGCAGTTTATTGGTCAATCAGCCCCAGCATTTT.

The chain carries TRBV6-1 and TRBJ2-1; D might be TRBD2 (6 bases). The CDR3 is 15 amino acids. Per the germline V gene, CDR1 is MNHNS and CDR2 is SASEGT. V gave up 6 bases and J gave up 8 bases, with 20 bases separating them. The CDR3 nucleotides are TGTGCCAGCAGCCAACGGCGGGGAAATGGGGATGAGCAGTTCTTC. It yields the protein CASSQRRGNGDEQFF.

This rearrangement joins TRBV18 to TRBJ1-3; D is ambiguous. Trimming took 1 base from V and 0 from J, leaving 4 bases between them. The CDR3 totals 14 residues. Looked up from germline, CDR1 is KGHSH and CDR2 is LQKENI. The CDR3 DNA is TGTGCCAGCTCACCACGGAACTCTGGAAACACCATATATTTT. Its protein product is CASSPRNSGNTIYF. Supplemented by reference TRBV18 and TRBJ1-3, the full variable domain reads NAGVMQNPRHLVRRRGQEARLRCSPMKGHSHVYWYRQLPEEGLKFMVYLQKENIIDESGMPKERFSAEFPKEGPSILRIQQVVRGDSAAYFCASSPRNSGNTIYFGEGSWLTVV.

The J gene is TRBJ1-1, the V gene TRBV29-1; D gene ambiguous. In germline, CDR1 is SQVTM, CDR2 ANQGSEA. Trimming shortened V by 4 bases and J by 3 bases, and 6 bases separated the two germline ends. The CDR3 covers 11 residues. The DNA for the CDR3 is TGCAGCGTTGTAGGTTACACTGAAGCTTTCTTT. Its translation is CSVVGYTEAFF.